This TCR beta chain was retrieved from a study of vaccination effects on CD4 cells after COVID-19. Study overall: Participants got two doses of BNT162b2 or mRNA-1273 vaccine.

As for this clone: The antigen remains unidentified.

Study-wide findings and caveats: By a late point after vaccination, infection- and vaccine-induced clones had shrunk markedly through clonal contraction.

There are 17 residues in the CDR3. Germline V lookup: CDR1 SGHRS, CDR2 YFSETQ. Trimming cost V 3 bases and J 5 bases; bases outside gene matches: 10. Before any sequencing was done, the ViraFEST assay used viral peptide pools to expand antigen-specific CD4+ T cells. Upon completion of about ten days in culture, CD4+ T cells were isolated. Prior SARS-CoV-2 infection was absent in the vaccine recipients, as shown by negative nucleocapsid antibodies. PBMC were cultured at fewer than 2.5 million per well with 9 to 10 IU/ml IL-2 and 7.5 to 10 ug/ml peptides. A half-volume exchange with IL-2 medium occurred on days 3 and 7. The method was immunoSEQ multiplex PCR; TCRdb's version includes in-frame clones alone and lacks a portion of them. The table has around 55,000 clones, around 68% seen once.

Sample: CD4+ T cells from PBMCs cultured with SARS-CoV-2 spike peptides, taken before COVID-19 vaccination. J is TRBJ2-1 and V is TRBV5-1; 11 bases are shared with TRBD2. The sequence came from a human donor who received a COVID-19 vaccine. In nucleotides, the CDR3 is TGCGCCAGCAGCTCCTATAAAACTAGCGGGGGTAACAATGAGCAGTTCTTC. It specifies CASSSYKTSGGNNEQFF.